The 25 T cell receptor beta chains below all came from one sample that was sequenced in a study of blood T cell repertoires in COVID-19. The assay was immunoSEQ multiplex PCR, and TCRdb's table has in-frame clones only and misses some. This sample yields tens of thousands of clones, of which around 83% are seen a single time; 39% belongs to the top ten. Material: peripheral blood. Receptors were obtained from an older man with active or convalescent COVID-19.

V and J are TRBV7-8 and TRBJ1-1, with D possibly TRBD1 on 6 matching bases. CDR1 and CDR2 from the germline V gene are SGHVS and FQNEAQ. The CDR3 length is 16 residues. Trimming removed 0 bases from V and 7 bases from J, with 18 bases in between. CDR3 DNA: TGTGCCAGCAGCTTAGCGCAGGGGACCCCTTTTGGTGAAGCTTTCTTT. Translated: CASSLAQGTPFGEAFF.

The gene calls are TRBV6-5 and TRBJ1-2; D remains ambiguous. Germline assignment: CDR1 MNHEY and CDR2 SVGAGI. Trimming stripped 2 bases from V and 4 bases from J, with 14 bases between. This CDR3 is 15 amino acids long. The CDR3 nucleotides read TGTGCCAGCAGTTACGATTTTGAGGTGATCTATGGCTACACCTTC. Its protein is CASSYDFEVIYGYTF.

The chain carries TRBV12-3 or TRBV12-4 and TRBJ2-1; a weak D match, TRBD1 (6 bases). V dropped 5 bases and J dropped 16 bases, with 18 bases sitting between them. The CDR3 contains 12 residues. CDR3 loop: CASSPLSQGSFF. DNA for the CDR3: TGTGCCAGCAGTCCGCTCAGCCAGGGGAGTTTCTTC.

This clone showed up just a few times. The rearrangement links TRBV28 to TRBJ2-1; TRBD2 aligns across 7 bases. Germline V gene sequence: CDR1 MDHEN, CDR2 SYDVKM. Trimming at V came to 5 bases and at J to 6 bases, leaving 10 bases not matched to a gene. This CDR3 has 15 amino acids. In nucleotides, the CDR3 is TGTGCCAGCAGTCCCGGAGCGGGATTGGGCAATGAGCAGTTCTTC. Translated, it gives CASSPGAGLGNEQFF.

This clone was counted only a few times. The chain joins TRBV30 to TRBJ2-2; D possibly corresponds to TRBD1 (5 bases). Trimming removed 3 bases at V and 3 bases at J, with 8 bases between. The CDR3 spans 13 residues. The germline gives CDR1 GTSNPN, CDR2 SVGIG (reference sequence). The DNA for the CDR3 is TGTGCCTGGAGGGGGCTCTACACCGGGGAGCTGTTTTTT. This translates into CAWRGLYTGELFF.

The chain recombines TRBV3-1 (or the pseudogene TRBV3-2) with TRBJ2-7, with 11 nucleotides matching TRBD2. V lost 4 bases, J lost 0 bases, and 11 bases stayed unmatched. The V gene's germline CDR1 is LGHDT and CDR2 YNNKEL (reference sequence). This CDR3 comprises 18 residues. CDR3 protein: CASSPDSLAGARSYEQYF. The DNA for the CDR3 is TGTGCCAGCAGCCCCGATTCACTAGCGGGAGCCCGCTCCTACGAGCAGTACTTC.

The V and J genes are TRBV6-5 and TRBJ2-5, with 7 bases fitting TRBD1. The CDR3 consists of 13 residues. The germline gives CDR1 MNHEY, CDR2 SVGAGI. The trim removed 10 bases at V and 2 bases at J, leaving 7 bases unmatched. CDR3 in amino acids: CATSGGQQETQYF. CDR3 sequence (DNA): TGTGCCACCTCAGGGGGACAGCAAGAGACCCAGTACTTC.

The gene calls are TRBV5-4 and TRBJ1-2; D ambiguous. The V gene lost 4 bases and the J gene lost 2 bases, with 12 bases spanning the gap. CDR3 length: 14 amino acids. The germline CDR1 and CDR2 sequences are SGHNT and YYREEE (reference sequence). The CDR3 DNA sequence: TGTGCCAGCAGCACGTCGCCAGGAAACTATGGCTACACCTTC. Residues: CASSTSPGNYGYTF.

For the CDR3, the DNA is TGTGCCAGCGGGACTAGCGGCGCAGAGCAGTTCTTC. Encoded protein: CASGTSGAEQFF. J is TRBJ2-1 and V is TRBV19; 11 nucleotides line up with TRBD2. The CDR3 is 12 amino acids. CDR1 is LNHDA, CDR2 SQIVND, per germline (reference sequence). With V trimmed by 9 bases and J by 10 bases, 5 bases remained unmatched. The complete variable domain, with remaining parts taken from reference TRBV19 and TRBJ2-1, reads DGGITQSPKYLFRKEGQNVTLSCEQNLNHDAMYWYRQDPGQGLRLIYYSQIVNDFQKGDIAEGYSVSREKKESFPLTVTSAQKNPTAFYLCASGTSGAEQFFGPGTRLTVL.

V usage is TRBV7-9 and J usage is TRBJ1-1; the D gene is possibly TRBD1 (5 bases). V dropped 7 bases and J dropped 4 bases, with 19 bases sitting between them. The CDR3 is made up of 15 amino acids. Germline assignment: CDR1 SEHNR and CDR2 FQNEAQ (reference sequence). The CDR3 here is CASTVQSGGFTEAFF. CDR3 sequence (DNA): TGTGCCAGCACCGTCCAGTCGGGGGGGTTCACTGAAGCTTTCTTT.

The CDR3 nucleotides are TGTGCCAGCTCACCTACCGAACTGGGAGAAGAGCAGTACTTC. Translated: CASSPTELGEEQYF. This chain joins TRBV18 and TRBJ2-7, with a weak D call TRBD2 (5 bases). Looked up from germline, CDR1 is KGHSH and CDR2 is LQKENI. This CDR3 is 14 amino acids long. Trimming took 3 bases from V and 7 from J, leaving 16 bases between them. The complete variable domain, with remaining parts taken from reference TRBV18 and TRBJ2-7, reads NAGVMQNPRHLVRRRGQEARLRCSPMKGHSHVYWYRQLPEEGLKFMVYLQKENIIDESGMPKERFSAEFPKEGPSILRIQQVVRGDSAAYFCASSPTELGEEQYFGPGTRLTVT.

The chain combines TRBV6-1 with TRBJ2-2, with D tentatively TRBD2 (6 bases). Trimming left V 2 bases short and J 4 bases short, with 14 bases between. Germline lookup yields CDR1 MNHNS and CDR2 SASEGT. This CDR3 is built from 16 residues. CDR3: CASSESEGWGTGELFF. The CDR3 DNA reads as TGTGCCAGCAGTGAATCGGAGGGCTGGGGCACCGGGGAGCTGTTTTTT.

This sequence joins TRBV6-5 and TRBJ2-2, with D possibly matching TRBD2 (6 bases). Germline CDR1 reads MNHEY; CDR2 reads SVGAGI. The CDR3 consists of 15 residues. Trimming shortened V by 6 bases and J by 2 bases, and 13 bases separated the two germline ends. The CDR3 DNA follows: TGTGCCAGCAGCTCCGGGACTCGTAACACCGGGGAGCTGTTTTTT. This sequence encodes CASSSGTRNTGELFF.

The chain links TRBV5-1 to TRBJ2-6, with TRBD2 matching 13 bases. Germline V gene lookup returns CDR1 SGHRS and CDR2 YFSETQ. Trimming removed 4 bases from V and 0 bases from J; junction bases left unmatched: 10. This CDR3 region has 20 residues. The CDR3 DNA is TGCGCCAGCAGCATGACCGGGACTAGCGGGGCCTACTCTGGGGCCAACGTCCTGACTTTC. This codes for CASSMTGTSGAYSGANVLTF.

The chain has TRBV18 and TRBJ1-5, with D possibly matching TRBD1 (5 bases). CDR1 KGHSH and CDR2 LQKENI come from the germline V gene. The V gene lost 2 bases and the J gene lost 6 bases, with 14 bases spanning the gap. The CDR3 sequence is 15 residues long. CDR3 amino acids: CASSPGAGSSQPQHF. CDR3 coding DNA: TGTGCCAGCTCACCAGGGGCAGGGTCAAGTCAGCCCCAGCATTTT.

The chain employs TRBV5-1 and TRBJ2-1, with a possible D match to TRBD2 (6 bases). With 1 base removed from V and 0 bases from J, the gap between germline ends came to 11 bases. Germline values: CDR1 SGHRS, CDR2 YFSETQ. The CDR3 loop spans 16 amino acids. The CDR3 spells CASSLWVGGSYNEQFF. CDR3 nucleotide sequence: TGCGCCAGCAGCTTGTGGGTCGGGGGCTCCTACAATGAGCAGTTCTTC.

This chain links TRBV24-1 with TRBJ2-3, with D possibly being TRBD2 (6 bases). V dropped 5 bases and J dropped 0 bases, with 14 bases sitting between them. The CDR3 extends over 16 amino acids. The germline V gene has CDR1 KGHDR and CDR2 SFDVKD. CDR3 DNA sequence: TGTGCCACCAGTGGCCTGTGGGGGGTGAGCACAGATACGCAGTATTTT. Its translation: CATSGLWGVSTDTQYF.

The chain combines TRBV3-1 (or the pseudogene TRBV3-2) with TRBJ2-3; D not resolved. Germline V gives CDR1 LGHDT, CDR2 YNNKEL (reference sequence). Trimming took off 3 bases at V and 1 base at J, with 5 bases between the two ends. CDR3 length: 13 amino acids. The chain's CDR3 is CASSHNRTDTQYF. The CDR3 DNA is TGTGCCAGCAGCCATAATCGCACAGATACGCAGTATTTT.

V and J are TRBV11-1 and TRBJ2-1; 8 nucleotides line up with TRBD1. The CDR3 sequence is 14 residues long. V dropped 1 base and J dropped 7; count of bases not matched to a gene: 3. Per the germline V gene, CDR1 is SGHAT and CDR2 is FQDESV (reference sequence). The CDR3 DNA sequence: TGTGCCAGCAGCTTAGATCGGACAGGGAATGAGCAGTTCTTC. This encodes CASSLDRTGNEQFF. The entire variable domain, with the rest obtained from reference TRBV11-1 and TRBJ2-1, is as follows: EAEVAQSPRYKITEKSQAVAFWCDPISGHATLYWYRQILGQGPELLVQFQDESVVDDSQLPKDRFSAERLKGVDSTLKIQPAELGDSAMYLCASSLDRTGNEQFFGPGTRLTVL.

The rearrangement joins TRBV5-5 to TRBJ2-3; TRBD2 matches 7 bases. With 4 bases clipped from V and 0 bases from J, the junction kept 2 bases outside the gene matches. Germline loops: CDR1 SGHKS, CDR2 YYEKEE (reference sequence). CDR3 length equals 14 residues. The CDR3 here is CASSGAGSTDTQYF. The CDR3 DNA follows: TGTGCCAGCAGCGGAGCGGGGAGCACAGATACGCAGTATTTT.

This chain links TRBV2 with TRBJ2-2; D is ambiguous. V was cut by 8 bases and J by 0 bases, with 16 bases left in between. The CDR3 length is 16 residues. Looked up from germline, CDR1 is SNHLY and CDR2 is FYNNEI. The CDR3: CASQPGSPANTGELFF. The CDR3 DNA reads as TGTGCCAGCCAACCCGGGTCACCCGCGAACACCGGGGAGCTGTTTTTT.

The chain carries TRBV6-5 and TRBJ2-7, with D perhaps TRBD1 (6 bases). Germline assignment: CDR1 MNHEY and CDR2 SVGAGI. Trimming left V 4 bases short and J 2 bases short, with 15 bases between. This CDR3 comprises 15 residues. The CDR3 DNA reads TGTGCCAGCAGTTCCCTGGGACAACAAGCCTACGAGCAGTACTTC. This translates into CASSSLGQQAYEQYF.

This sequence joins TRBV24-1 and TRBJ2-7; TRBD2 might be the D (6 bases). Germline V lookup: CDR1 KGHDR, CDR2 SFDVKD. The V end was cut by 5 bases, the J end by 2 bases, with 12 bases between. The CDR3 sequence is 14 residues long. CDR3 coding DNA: TGTGCCACCAGTGGCGGGACCGACCCCTACGAGCAGTACTTC. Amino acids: CATSGGTDPYEQYF.

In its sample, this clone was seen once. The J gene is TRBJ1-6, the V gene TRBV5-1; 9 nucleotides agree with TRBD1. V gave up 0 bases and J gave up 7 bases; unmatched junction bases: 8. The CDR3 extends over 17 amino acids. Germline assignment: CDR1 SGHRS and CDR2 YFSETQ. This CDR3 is CASSLATETGGNSPLHF. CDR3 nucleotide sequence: TGCGCCAGCAGCTTGGCCACCGAGACAGGGGGGAATTCACCCCTCCACTTT.

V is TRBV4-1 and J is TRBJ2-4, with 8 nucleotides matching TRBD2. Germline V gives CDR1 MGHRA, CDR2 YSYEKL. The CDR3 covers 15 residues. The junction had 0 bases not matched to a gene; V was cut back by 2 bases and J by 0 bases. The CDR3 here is CASSQLAGAKNIQYF. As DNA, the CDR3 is TGCGCCAGCAGCCAACTAGCGGGAGCCAAAAACATTCAGTACTTC.